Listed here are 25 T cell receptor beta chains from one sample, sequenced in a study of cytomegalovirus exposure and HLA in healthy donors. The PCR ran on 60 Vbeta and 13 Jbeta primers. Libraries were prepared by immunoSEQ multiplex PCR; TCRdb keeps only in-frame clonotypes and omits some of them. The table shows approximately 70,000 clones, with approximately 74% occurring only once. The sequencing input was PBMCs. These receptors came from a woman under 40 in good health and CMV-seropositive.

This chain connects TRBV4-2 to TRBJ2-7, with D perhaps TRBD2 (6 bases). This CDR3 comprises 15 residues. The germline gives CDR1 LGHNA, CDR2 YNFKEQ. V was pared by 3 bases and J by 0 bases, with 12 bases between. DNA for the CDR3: TGTGCCAGCAGCCAGGCGGCGGGGTCCTCCTACGAGCAGTACTTC. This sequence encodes CASSQAAGSSYEQYF.

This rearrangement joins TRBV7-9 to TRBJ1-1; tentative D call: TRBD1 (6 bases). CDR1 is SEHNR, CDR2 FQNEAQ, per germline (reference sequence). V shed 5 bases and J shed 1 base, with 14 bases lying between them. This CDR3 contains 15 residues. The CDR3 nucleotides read TGTGCCAGCAGCCTCACCGGGACACCGAACACTGAAGCTTTCTTT. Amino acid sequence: CASSLTGTPNTEAFF. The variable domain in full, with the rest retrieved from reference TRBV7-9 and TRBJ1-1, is DTGVSQNPRHKITKRGQNVTFRCDPISEHNRLYWYRQTLGQGPEFLTYFQNEAQLEKSRLLSDRFSAERPKGSFSTLEIQRTEQGDSAMYLCASSLTGTPNTEAFFGQGTRLTVV.

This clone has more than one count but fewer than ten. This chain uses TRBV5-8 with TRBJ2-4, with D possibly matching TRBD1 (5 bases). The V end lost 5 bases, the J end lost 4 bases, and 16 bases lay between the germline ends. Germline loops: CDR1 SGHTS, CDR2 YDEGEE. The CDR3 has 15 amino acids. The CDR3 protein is CASRPMGQIKNIQYF. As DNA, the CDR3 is TGTGCCAGCAGACCCATGGGGCAGATTAAAAACATTCAGTACTTC.

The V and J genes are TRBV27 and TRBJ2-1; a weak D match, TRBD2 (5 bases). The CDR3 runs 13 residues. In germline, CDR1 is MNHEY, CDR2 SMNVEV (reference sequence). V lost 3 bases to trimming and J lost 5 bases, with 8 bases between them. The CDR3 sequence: CASSFSGDNEQFF. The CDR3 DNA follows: TGTGCCAGCAGTTTCTCCGGGGACAATGAGCAGTTCTTC.

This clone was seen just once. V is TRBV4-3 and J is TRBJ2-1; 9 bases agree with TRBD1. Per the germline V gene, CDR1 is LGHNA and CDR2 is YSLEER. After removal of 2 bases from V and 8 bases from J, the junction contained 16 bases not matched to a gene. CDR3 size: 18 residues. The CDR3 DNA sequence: TGCGCCAGCAGCCAAAGAGACCGGACAGGGGAGTTTGGTGATGAGCAGTTCTTC. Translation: CASSQRDRTGEFGDEQFF.

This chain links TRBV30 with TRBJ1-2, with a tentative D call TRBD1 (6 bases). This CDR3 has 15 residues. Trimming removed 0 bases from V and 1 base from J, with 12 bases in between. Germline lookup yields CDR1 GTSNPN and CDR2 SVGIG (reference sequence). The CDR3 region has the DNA TGTGCCTGGAGTGTGGGGACACTTAGTAACTATGGCTACACCTTC. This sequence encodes CAWSVGTLSNYGYTF. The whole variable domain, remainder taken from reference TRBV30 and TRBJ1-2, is SQTIHQWPATLVQPVGSPLSLECTVEGTSNPNLYWYRQAAGRGLQLLFYSVGIGQISSEVPQNLSASRPQDRQFILSSKKLLLSDSGFYLCAWSVGTLSNYGYTFGSGTRLTVV.

The CDR3 DNA is TGTGCCTGGAGCGGAGGACCCAACCGGGAGCTGTTTTTT. Its protein is CAWSGGPNRELFF. This chain links TRBV30 with TRBJ2-2; possibly TRBD2 for D (5 bases). V was cut by 3 bases and J by 9 bases, with 14 bases left in between. Germline V gene data show CDR1 as GTSNPN and CDR2 as SVGIG (reference sequence). This CDR3 contains 13 residues.

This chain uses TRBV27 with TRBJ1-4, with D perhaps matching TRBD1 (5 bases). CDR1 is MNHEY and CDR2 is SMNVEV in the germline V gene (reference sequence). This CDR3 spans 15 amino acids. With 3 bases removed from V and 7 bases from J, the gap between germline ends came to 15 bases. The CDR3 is CASSFQGGGGEKLFF. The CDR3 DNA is TGTGCCAGCAGTTTTCAAGGTGGGGGAGGTGAAAAACTGTTTTTT.

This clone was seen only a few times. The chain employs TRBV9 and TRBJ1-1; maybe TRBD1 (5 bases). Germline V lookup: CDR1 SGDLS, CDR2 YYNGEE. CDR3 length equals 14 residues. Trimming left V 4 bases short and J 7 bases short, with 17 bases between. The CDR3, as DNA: TGTGCCAGCAGCCCCCGGGACTTTCTAGGTGAAGCTTTCTTT. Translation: CASSPRDFLGEAFF.

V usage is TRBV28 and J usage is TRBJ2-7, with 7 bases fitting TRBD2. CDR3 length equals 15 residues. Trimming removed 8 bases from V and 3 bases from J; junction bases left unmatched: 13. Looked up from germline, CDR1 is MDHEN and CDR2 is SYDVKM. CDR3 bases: TGTGCCAGCTATCCCCGGCGGGAGTACCTCTACGAGCAGTACTTC. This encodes CASYPRREYLYEQYF.

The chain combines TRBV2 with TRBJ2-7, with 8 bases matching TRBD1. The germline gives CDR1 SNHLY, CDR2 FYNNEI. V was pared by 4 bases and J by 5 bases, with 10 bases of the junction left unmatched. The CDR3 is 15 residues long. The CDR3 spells CASSGQGAAVHEQYF. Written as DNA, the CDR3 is TGTGCCAGCAGTGGGCAGGGGGCGGCAGTCCACGAGCAGTACTTC.

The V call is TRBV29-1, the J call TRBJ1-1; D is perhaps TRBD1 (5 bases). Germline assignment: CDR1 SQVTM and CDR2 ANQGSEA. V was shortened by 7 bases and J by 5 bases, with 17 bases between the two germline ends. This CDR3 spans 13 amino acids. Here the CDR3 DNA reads TGCAGCGCTCCCCGGCCCCGGGGGACTGAAGCTTTCTTT. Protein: CSAPRPRGTEAFF.

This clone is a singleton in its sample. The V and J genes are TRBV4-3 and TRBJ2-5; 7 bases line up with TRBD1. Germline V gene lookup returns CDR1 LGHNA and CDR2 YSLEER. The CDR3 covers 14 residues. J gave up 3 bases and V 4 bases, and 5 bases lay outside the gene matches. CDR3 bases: TGCGCCAGCAGCCTCGGAACAGGGGAAGAGACCCAGTACTTC. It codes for CASSLGTGEETQYF.

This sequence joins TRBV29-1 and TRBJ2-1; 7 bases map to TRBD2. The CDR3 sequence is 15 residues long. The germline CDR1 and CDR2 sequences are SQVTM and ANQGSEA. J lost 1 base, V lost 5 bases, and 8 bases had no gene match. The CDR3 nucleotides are TGCAGCGTTCCGAGCGGGATGGGATCCTACAATGAGCAGTTCTTC. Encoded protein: CSVPSGMGSYNEQFF.

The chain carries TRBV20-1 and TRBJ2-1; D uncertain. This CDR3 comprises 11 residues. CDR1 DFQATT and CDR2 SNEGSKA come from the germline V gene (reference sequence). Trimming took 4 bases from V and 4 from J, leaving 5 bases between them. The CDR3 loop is CSATHYNEQFF. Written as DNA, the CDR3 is TGCAGTGCTACACATTACAATGAGCAGTTCTTC.

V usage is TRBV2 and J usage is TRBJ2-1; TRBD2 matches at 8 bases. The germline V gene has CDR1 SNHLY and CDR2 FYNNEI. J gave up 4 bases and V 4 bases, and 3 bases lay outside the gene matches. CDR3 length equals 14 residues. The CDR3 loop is CASSGVAGYNEQFF. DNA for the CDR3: TGTGCCAGCAGTGGGGTAGCGGGGTACAATGAGCAGTTCTTC.

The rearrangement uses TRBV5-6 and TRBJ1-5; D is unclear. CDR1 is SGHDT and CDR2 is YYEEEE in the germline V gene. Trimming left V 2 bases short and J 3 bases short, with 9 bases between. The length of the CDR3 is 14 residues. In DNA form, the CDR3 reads TGTGCCAGCAGCTTATCCGGAGTCAATCAGCCCCAGCATTTT. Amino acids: CASSLSGVNQPQHF.

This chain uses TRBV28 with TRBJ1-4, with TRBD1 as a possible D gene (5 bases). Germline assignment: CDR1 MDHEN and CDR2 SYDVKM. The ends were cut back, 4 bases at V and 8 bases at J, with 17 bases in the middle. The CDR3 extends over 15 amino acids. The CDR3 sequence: CASSYMQGLREKLFF. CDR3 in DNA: TGTGCCAGCAGTTATATGCAGGGCCTACGGGAAAAACTGTTTTTT.

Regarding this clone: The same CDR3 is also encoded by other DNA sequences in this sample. CDR3 in amino acids: CASSPGVNTEAFF. CDR3 DNA sequence: TGTGCCAGCAGCCCGGGGGTCAACACTGAAGCTTTCTTT. The chain uses TRBV5-6 and TRBJ1-1; TRBD1 might be the D (5 bases). The CDR3 has 13 residues. Trimming stripped 4 bases from V and 2 bases from J, with 9 bases between. CDR1 is SGHDT and CDR2 is YYEEEE in the germline V gene.

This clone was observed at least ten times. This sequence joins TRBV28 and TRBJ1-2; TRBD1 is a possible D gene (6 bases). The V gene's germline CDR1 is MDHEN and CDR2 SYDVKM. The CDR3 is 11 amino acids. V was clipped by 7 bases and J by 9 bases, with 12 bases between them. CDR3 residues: CASTIQGSYTF. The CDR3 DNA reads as TGTGCCAGCACCATACAGGGTAGCTACACCTTC.

The CDR3 here is CSVTTGQGGYGYTF. The CDR3, as DNA: TGCAGCGTCACTACCGGCCAGGGAGGCTATGGCTACACCTTC. The V call is TRBV29-1, the J call TRBJ1-2; a weak D match, TRBD1 (5 bases). V lost 6 bases and J lost 4, with 18 bases in between. There are 14 residues in the CDR3. Germline values: CDR1 SQVTM, CDR2 ANQGSEA.

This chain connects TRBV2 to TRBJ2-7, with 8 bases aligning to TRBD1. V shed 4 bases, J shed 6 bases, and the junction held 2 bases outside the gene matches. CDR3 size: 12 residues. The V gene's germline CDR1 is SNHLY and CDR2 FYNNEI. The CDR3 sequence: CASSGTGREQYF. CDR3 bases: TGTGCCAGCAGTGGGACAGGGCGCGAGCAGTACTTC.

The CDR3 spells CASSWARGRSYEQYF. DNA for the CDR3: TGTGCCAGCAGTTGGGCTAGGGGAAGATCCTACGAGCAGTACTTC. The chain is built from TRBV28 and TRBJ2-7; D is perhaps TRBD1 (5 bases). The CDR3 is 15 amino acids. Germline V gene data show CDR1 as MDHEN and CDR2 as SYDVKM. Between the trimmed V and J ends, which lost 4 bases and 1 base, there was a span of 14 bases.

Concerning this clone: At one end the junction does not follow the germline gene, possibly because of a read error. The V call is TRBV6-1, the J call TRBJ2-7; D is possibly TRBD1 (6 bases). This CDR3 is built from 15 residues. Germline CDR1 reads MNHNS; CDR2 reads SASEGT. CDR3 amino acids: CASGDHGTLSYEQYF. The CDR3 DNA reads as TGTGCCAGCGGTGACCACGGGACACTGTCCTACGAGCAGTACTTC.

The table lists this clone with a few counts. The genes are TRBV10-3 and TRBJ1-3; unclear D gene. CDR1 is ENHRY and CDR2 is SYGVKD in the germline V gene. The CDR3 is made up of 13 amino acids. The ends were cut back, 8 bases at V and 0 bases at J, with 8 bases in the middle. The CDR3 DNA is TGTGCCATCGTTGCGGACTCTGGAAACACCATATATTTT. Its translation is CAIVADSGNTIYF.